The clone carrying this TCR beta chain was observed many times. The data stem from a study of T cells after yellow fever vaccination. General study findings and limits: Clones that expanded after primary vaccination mostly reappeared after the booster (just over 95% CD4, about 91% CD8). The appearance of a small share of clonotypes in both CD4 and CD8 compartments was observed.

MiXCR was run by TCRdb on the 5' RACE reads, yielding one entry per CDR3 protein. The sample holds 20,000 to 25,000 distinct CDR3 sequences, 3.4% seen once. The CDR3 extends over 13 amino acids. Trimming cost V 9 bases and J 6 bases; bases outside gene matches: 3. Germline CDR1 reads MRHNA; CDR2 reads SNTAGT. This TCR was sampled from a man between 18 and 35 years old who received the YFV17D yellow fever vaccine. The starting material was PBMCs, either bulk or a sorted T-cell subset (CD4+, CD8+, memory, or dextramer-sorted; not recorded which), obtained more than 35 days after the first yellow fever vaccination. The chain has TRBV6-4 and TRBJ2-1, with TRBD2 matching 12 bases. The CDR3 coding sequence is TGTGCCAGACTAGCGGGGGGTGGCAATGAGCAGTTCTTC. It specifies CARLAGGGNEQFF.